This TCR beta chain was observed in a study of cytotoxic CD8 clonotypes in ibrutinib-treated CLL. Across the whole study: In all, about 11 patients were relapsed/refractory, approximately 16 were treatment-naive and 17 to 18 were IGHV unmutated.

Losses at the gene ends were 5 bases for V and 4 bases for J; bases not matched to a gene: 6. Looked up from germline, CDR1 is SGHAT and CDR2 is FQNNGV. The CDR3 is 15 amino acids. This clone was detected once. Its antigen is as yet unknown. PBMCs were cryopreserved, and 1.5 to 2.5 micrograms of genomic DNA from them went into TCR beta libraries. Here immunoSEQ multiplex PCR was the method, and the copy in TCRdb shows in-frame clones only, minus some. The table records about 300,000 clones, 60% to 80% of them present only once. Findings and caveats of the study: Public clonotypes showed up rarely, and on treatment they shrank or held steady. Pretreatment clonality was elevated relative to age-matched healthy donors and paralleled circulating CD8+ T-cell counts.

The rearrangement joins TRBV11-2 to TRBJ2-3, with TRBD2 matching over 10 bases. Sequenced material: PBMCs, taken at disease progression, from a patient treated with ibrutinib. The TCR was taken from a human donor with chronic lymphocytic leukemia. This CDR3 is CASSQASGGADTQYF. The CDR3 DNA reads as TGTGCCAGCAGCCAAGCTAGCGGGGGCGCAGATACGCAGTATTTT.